This T cell receptor (beta chain) derives from a study of blood T cells in healthy people across ages. A second PCR of 7 to 11 cycles used a sample-barcoded 5' primer and a J-beta primer mix. TCRdb reprocessed the 5' RACE reads via MiXCR and lists one record per CDR3 protein. In the table there are roughly 500,000 distinct CDR3 sequences, 27% of which are singletons. This CDR3 region has 14 residues. V was clipped by 8 bases and J by 1 base; unmatched bases: 6. Germline CDR1 and CDR2: KGHSY and FQNENV. This clonotype was obtained from a woman in her sixties or seventies in good health. The rearrangement joins TRBV16 to TRBJ2-5, with 8 bases lining up with TRBD1. Sequenced input: blood. Here the CDR3 reads CASRGRGRQETQYF. For the CDR3, the DNA is TGTGCCAGCCGCGGCAGGGGGCGCCAAGAGACCCAGTACTTC.